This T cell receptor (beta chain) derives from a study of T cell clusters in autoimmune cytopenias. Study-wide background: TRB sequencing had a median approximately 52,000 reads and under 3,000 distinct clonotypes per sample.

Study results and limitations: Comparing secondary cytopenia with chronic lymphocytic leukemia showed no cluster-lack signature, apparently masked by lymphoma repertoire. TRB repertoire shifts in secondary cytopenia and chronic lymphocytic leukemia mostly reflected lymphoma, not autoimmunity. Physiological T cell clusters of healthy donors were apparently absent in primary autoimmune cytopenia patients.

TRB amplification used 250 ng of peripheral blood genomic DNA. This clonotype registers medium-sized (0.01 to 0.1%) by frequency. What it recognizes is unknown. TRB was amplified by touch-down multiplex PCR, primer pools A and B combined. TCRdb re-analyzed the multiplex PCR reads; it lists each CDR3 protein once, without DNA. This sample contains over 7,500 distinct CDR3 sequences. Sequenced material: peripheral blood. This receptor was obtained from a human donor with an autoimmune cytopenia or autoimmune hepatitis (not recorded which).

This CDR3 is CASSILEASGANEQFF. This chain connects TRBV19 to TRBJ2-1; the TRBD2 assignment by TCRdb is unverifiable without DNA. This CDR3 region has 16 residues. CDR1 LNHDA and CDR2 SQIVND come from the germline V gene (reference sequence).